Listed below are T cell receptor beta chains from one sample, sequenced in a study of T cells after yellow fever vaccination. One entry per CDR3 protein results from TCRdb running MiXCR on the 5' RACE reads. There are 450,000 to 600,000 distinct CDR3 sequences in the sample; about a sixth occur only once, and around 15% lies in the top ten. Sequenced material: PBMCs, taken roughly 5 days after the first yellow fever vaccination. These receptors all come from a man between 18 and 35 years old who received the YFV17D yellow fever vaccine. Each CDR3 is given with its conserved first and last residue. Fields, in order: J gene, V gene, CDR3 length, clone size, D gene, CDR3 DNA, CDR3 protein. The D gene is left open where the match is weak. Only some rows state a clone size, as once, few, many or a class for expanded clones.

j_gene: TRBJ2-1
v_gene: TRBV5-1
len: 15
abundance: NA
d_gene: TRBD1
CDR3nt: TGCGCCAGCAGCTCTCCAGGGGGCTATTACAATGAGCAGTTCTTC
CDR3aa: CASSSPGGYYNEQFF

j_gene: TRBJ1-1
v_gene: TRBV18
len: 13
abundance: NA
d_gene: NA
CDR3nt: TGTGCCAGCCAGGGCCTCTTGGGGGCTGAAGCTTTCTTT
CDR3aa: CASQGLLGAEAFF

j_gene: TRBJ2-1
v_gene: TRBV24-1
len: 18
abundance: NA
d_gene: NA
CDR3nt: TGTGCCACCAGTGACCCTACCTCTCTAGGGAGCCACAACAATGAGCAGTTCTTC
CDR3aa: CATSDPTSLGSHNNEQFF

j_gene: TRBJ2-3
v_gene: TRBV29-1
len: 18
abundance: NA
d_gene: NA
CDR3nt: TGCAGCGTTGAAATCGTGCAGTCTCCGGGGGATCTCACAGATACGCAGTATTTT
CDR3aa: CSVEIVQSPGDLTDTQYF

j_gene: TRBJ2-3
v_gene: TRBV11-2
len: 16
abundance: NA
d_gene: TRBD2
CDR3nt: TGTGCCAGCAGGCCCGCTAGCGGGGGGCCGGAGGATACGCAGTATTTT
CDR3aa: CASRPASGGPEDTQYF

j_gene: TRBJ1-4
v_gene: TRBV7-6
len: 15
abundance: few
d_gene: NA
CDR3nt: TGTGCCAGCAGCTTAGGGCGACTAGCCGGGGAAAAACTGTTTTTT
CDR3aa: CASSLGRLAGEKLFF

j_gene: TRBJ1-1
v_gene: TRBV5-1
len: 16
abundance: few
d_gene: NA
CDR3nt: TGCGCCAGCAGACTTCCTGGGGGGGGTAGTGGGACTGAAGCTTTCTTT
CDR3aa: CASRLPGGGSGTEAFF

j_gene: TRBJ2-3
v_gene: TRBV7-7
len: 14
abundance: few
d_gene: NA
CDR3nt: TGTGCCAGCAGCCCAACAGGGTTCACAGATACGCAGTATTTT
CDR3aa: CASSPTGFTDTQYF

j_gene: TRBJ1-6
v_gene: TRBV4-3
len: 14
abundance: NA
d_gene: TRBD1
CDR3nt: TGCGCCAGCAGCCAAGGGACAGGCTGGTCACCCCTCCACTTT
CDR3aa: CASSQGTGWSPLHF

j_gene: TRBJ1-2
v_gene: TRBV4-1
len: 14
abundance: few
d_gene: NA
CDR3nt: TGCGCCAGCAGCCAAGTCGGCCAGGGCTATGGCTACACCTTC
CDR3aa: CASSQVGQGYGYTF

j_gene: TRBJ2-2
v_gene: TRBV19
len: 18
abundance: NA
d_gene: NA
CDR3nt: TGTGCCAGTAGTATAGATCTTAGAGGACAGGGAGGGTCCGGGGAGCTGTTTTTT
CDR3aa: CASSIDLRGQGGSGELFF

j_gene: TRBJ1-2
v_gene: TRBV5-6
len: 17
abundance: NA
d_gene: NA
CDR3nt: TGTGCCAGCAGCTTACGGGGAACTGCCTGGGGAGGCTACTTCTACACCTTC
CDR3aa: CASSLRGTAWGGYFYTF

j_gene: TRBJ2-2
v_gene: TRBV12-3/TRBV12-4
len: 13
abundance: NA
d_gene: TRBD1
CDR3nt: TGTGCCATCAGCAGGGGGCGGACCGGGGAGCTGTTTTTT
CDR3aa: CAISRGRTGELFF

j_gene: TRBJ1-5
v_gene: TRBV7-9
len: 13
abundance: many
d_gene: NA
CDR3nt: TGTGCCAGCAGCTTGGTCGGTGGGCAGCCCCAGCATTTT
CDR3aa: CASSLVGGQPQHF

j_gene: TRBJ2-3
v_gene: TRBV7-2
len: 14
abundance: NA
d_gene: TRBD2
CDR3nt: TGTGCCAGCAATAGCGGGGGGGCCATAGATACGCAGTATTTT
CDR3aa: CASNSGGAIDTQYF

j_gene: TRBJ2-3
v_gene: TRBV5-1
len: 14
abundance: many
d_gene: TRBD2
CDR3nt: TGCGCCAGCAGCGACGTGACTAGCGCAGATACGCAGTATTTT
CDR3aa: CASSDVTSADTQYF

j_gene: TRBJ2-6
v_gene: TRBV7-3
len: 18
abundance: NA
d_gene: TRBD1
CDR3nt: TGTGCCAGCAGCTTAGTGGGACAGGGTACTGCTGGGGCCAACGTCCTGACTTTC
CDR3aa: CASSLVGQGTAGANVLTF

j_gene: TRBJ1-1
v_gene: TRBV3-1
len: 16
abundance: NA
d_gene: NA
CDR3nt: TGTGCCAGCAGCCAAGATGGCCGGGGGTTGAACACTGAAGCTTTCTTT
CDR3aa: CASSQDGRGLNTEAFF

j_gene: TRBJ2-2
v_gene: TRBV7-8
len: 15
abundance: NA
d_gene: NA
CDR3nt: TGTGCCAGCAGCTTAGAGGCAGTGGACACCGGGGAGCTGTTTTTT
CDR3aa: CASSLEAVDTGELFF

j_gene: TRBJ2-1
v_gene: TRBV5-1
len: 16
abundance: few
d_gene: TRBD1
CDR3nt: TGCGCCAGCAGCTTGGGGACAGGGGCGCGATACAATGAGCAGTTCTTC
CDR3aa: CASSLGTGARYNEQFF

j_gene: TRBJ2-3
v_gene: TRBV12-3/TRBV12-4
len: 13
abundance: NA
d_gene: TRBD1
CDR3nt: TGTGCCAGCAGTCCCCAGACAGGGGGTACGCAGTATTTT
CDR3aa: CASSPQTGGTQYF

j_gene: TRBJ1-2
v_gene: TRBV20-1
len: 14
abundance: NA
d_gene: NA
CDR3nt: TGCAGTGCTATACAGAGGGTGACAGACTATGGCTACACCTTC
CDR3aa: CSAIQRVTDYGYTF

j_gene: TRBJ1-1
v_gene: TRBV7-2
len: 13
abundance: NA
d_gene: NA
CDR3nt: TGTGCCAGCAGCTTAGTAGGCTACACTGAAGCTTTCTTT
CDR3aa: CASSLVGYTEAFF

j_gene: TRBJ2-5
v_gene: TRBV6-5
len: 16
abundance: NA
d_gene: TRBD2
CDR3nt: TGTGCCAGCAGTTACTCCCTAGCGGGGGGGTGGGAGACCCAGTACTTC
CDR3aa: CASSYSLAGGWETQYF

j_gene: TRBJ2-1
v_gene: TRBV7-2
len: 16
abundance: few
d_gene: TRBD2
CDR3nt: TGTGCCAGCAGCTCACCGGGACTAGCTAGCTACAATGAGCAGTTCTTC
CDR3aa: CASSSPGLASYNEQFF

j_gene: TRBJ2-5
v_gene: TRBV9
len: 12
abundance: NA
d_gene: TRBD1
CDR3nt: TGTGCCAGCAGCGTAGAGACAGGGCCCCAGTACTTC
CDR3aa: CASSVETGPQYF

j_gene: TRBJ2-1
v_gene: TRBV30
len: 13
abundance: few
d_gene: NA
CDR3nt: TGTGCCTGGAGTGTCTGGCATTACAATGAGCAGTTCTTC
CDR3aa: CAWSVWHYNEQFF

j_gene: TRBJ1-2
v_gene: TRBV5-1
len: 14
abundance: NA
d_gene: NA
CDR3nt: TGCGCCAGAGAATCGGGACATCACAACTATGGCTACACCTTC
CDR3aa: CARESGHHNYGYTF

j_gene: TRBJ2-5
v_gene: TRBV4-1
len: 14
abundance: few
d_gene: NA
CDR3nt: TGCGCCAGCAGCCACCAGACAGTGCAAGAGACCCAGTACTTC
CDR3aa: CASSHQTVQETQYF

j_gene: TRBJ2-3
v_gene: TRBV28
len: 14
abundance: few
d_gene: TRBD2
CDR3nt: TGTGCCAGCCATAGCGGGGGGGCCCCAGATACGCAGTATTTT
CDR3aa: CASHSGGAPDTQYF

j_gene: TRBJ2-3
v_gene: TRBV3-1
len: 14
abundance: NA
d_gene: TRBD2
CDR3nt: TGTGCCAGCAGTCAGCGGGGGGAGACGGATACGCAGTATTTT
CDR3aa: CASSQRGETDTQYF

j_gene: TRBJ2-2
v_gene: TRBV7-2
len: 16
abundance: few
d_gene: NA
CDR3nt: TGTGCCAGCAGCCGCGAAGGTGGGGCGAACACCGGGGAGCTGTTTTTT
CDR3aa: CASSREGGANTGELFF

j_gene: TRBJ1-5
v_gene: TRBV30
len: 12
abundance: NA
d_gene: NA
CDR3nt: TGTGCCTGGAGTGAGGGGAATCAGCCCCAGCATTTT
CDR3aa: CAWSEGNQPQHF

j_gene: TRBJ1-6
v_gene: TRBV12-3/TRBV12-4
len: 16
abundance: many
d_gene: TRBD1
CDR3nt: TGTGCCAGCAGTAGACAGGGATCCTCCTATAATTCACCCCTCCACTTT
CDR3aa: CASSRQGSSYNSPLHF

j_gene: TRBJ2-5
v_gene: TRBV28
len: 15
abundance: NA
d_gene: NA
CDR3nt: TGTGCCAGCAGTTTAAGGGGTAGTTACCAAGAGACCCAGTACTTC
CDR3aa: CASSLRGSYQETQYF

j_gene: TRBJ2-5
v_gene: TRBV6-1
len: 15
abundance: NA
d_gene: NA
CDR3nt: TGTGCCAGCAGCCCCGAACTATTTACGCAAGAGACCCAGTACTTC
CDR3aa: CASSPELFTQETQYF

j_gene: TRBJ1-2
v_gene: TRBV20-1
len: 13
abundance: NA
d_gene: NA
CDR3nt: TGCAGTGCTAGGGGGGGACATGTCTATGGCTACACCTTC
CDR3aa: CSARGGHVYGYTF

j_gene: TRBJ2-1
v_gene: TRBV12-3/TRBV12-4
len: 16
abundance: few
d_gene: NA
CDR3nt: TGTGCCAGCAGTGCTCAGGGATTGCTATCCTACAATGAGCAGTTCTTC
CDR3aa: CASSAQGLLSYNEQFF

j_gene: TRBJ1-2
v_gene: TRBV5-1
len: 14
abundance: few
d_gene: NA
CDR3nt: TGCGCCAGCAGCTTGGGCCAGCCAAACTATGGCTACACCTTC
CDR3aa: CASSLGQPNYGYTF

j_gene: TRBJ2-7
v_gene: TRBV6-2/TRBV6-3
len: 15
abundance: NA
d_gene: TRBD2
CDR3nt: TGTGCCAGCAGTTACCCGACTAGCGGGACCTACGAGCAGTACTTC
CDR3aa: CASSYPTSGTYEQYF

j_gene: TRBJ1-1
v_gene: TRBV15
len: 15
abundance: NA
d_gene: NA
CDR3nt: TGTGCCACCAGCGATAATGCGCCTCAGAACACTGAAGCTTTCTTT
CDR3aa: CATSDNAPQNTEAFF

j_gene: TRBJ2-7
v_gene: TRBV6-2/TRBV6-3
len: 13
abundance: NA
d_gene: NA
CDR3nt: TGTGCCAGCAGTTCCCAGGTGTCTTACGAGCAGTACTTC
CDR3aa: CASSSQVSYEQYF

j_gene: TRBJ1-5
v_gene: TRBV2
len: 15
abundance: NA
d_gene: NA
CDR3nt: TGTGCCAGCACTTCCCTAGGGGGGGGGCTTAGGCCCCAGCATTTT
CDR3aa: CASTSLGGGLRPQHF

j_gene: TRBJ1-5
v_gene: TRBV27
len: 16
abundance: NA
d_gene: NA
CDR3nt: TGTGCCAGCAGCGATCGTGGGGGTTACGGGGATCAGCCCCAGCATTTT
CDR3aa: CASSDRGGYGDQPQHF

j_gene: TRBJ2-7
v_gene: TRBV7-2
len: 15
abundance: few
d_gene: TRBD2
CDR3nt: TGTGCCAGCAGCCCTACTAGCGGGGGCCGATACGAGCAGTACTTC
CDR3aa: CASSPTSGGRYEQYF